Listed below are T cell receptor beta chains from one sample, sequenced in a study of blood T cell repertoires in COVID-19. Here immunoSEQ multiplex PCR was the method, and the copy in TCRdb shows in-frame clones only, minus some. The sample consists of about 140,000 clones, roughly 85% of them appearing once. The sample comprised peripheral blood. The receptors derive from a middle-aged man with acute or convalescent COVID-19. CDR3s include the opening cysteine and the closing phenylalanine or tryptophan. The D gene is left open where the match is weak. Size tells how often a clone was seen (once, few, many) or the class of an expanded clone, and some rows leave it out.

d_gene: TRBD1; j_gene: TRBJ1-1; abundance: once; v_gene: TRBV9; CDR3nt: TGTGCCAGCAGCGTCGAGGGGGCGAACACTGAAGCTTTCTTT; CDR3aa: CASSVEGANTEAFF
d_gene: TRBD2; j_gene: TRBJ2-1; abundance: -; v_gene: TRBV28; CDR3nt: TGTGCCAGCAGTTTCACTAGCGGGACCTACAATGAGCAGTTCTTC; CDR3aa: CASSFTSGTYNEQFF
d_gene: TRBD2; j_gene: TRBJ2-7; abundance: -; v_gene: TRBV7-9; CDR3nt: TGTGCCAGCAGCTTACTAGCGGGAGCGAGCTACGAGCAGTACTTC; CDR3aa: CASSLLAGASYEQYF
d_gene: -; j_gene: TRBJ2-4; abundance: -; v_gene: TRBV5-1; CDR3nt: TGCGCCAGCAGCTTGACAGGACCGAAGTTAGCCAAAAACATTCAGTACTTC; CDR3aa: CASSLTGPKLAKNIQYF
d_gene: -; j_gene: TRBJ1-2; abundance: -; v_gene: TRBV5-1; CDR3nt: TGCGCCAGCAGCTTGGCTCAGGGGCTCTATGGCTACACCTTC; CDR3aa: CASSLAQGLYGYTF
d_gene: -; j_gene: TRBJ2-7; abundance: -; v_gene: TRBV28; CDR3nt: TGTGCCAGCACTCTGGGCAACTCCTACGAGCAGTACTTC; CDR3aa: CASTLGNSYEQYF
d_gene: -; j_gene: TRBJ1-3; abundance: -; v_gene: TRBV29-1; CDR3nt: TGCAGCGTTGAAGAGGAGGGGTCTAGCTCTGGAAACACCATATATTTT; CDR3aa: CSVEEEGSSSGNTIYF
d_gene: -; j_gene: TRBJ1-1; abundance: -; v_gene: TRBV30; CDR3nt: TGTGCCTGGGTCTACGGGGGGCCCATGAACACTGAAGCTTTCTTT; CDR3aa: CAWVYGGPMNTEAFF
d_gene: -; j_gene: TRBJ2-2; abundance: -; v_gene: TRBV3-1/TRBV3-2; CDR3nt: TGTGCCAGCAACTCAGGGTATGGCACCGGGGAGCTGTTTTTT; CDR3aa: CASNSGYGTGELFF
d_gene: -; j_gene: TRBJ2-7; abundance: -; v_gene: TRBV10-3; CDR3nt: TGTGCCATCAGTGAGGGTCAGGGTCGGCACGAGCAGTACTTC; CDR3aa: CAISEGQGRHEQYF
d_gene: TRBD1; j_gene: TRBJ2-1; abundance: -; v_gene: TRBV2; CDR3nt: TGTGCCAGCAGGCCTACAGGGGGCAATGAGCAGTTCTTC; CDR3aa: CASRPTGGNEQFF
d_gene: -; j_gene: TRBJ2-2; abundance: -; v_gene: TRBV6-5; CDR3nt: TGTGCCAGCAATATTCAGGGAGGGGAGCTGTTTTTT; CDR3aa: CASNIQGGELFF
d_gene: -; j_gene: TRBJ1-2; abundance: -; v_gene: TRBV10-3; CDR3nt: TGTGCCATCAGTGAGTCGGACAGCCCTTATGGCTACACCTTC; CDR3aa: CAISESDSPYGYTF
d_gene: -; j_gene: TRBJ1-2; abundance: -; v_gene: TRBV2; CDR3nt: TGTGCCAGTTTGTGGCAGCGAGCTAACTATGGCTACACCTTC; CDR3aa: CASLWQRANYGYTF
d_gene: -; j_gene: TRBJ2-1; abundance: -; v_gene: TRBV13; CDR3nt: TGTGCCAGCAGCGTACAGGGTGGCGATGAGCAGTTCTTC; CDR3aa: CASSVQGGDEQFF